The 9 T cell receptor beta chains below all came from one sample that was sequenced in a study of cytomegalovirus exposure and HLA in healthy donors. Primers: 60 Vbeta forward and 13 Jbeta reverse. Assay used: immunoSEQ multiplex PCR; TCRdb lists only in-frame clones, some missing. Of about 160,000 clones listed, 77% are singletons. The sequencing input was PBMCs. All receptors come from a man between 45 and 60 years old in good health and CMV-seropositive.

The V call is TRBV25-1, the J call TRBJ2-7; D not resolved. The CDR3 is made up of 14 amino acids. V was pared by 5 bases and J by 0 bases, with 11 bases between. Germline V gene sequence: CDR1 MGHDK, CDR2 SYGVNS. The CDR3 DNA is TGTGCCAGCAGTAGGAAACAGAGCTCCTACGAGCAGTACTTC. Its translation: CASSRKQSSYEQYF.

The rearrangement joins TRBV6-5 to TRBJ1-5, with 9 positions matching TRBD1. J was trimmed by 7 bases and V by 2 bases; bases with no gene match: 9. The CDR3 has 16 amino acids. Looked up from germline, CDR1 is MNHEY and CDR2 is SVGAGI. CDR3 bases: TGTGCCAGCAGTTACACCCGACAGGGGGGAAGACAGCCCCAGCATTTT. Translating it yields CASSYTRQGGRQPQHF.

The chain recombines TRBV7-2 with TRBJ1-1, with a possible D match to TRBD1 (5 bases). There are 15 residues in the CDR3. Germline V lookup: CDR1 SGHTA, CDR2 FQGNSA. The V and J ends lost 3 bases and 3 bases respectively, with 14 bases between them. CDR3 coding DNA: TGTGCCAGCAGCTTTGTGGGACTGACGGACACTGAAGCTTTCTTT. It yields the protein CASSFVGLTDTEAFF.

This chain connects TRBV7-9 to TRBJ1-4; 8 nucleotides agree with TRBD1. The ends lost 5 bases at V and 8 bases at J; junction bases unmatched: 10. CDR3 length equals 15 residues. Germline V gene lookup returns CDR1 SEHNR and CDR2 FQNEAQ (reference sequence). CDR3 amino acids: CASSTGQGWEEKLFF. CDR3 sequence (DNA): TGTGCCAGCAGCACAGGACAGGGTTGGGAGGAAAAACTGTTTTTT.

There are a few counts of this clone. The chain uses TRBV4-2 and TRBJ2-3; 11 nucleotides line up with TRBD1. Germline V gene lookup returns CDR1 LGHNA and CDR2 YNFKEQ. The V and J ends lost 5 bases and 4 bases, in that order; junction bases with no gene match: 2. The CDR3 length is 14 residues. The CDR3 DNA is TGTGCCAGCAGCGGGGACAGGGGGTCAGATACGCAGTATTTT. Translated: CASSGDRGSDTQYF.

The chain is built from TRBV7-3 and TRBJ2-3; TRBD2 matches at 12 bases. Trimming took 5 bases from V and 2 from J; bases not matched to a gene: 14. Germline CDR1 and CDR2: SGHTA and FQGTGA. The CDR3 is 19 amino acids. The CDR3: CASSTTRLAGELDTDTQYF. The CDR3 DNA follows: TGTGCCAGCAGCACCACCCGACTAGCGGGGGAGCTAGACACAGATACGCAGTATTTT.

The V gene is TRBV10-2, the J gene TRBJ2-5; D perhaps matches TRBD2 (5 bases). V gave up 6 bases and J gave up 5 bases, with 19 bases separating them. The CDR3 loop spans 15 amino acids. The germline gives CDR1 WSHSY, CDR2 SAAADI. CDR3 DNA: TGCGCCAGCAGCCTCGACTACCCGGTCGGGGAGACCCAGTACTTC. The encoded protein is CASSLDYPVGETQYF.

This chain joins TRBV5-1 and TRBJ2-1, with 7 bases that match TRBD1. This CDR3 contains 15 residues. The V and J ends lost 1 base and 2 bases, in that order; junction bases with no gene match: 3. The germline gives CDR1 SGHRS, CDR2 YFSETQ. CDR3 bases: TGCGCCAGCAGCTTGCTTCAGGGGGCCTACAATGAGCAGTTCTTC. This codes for CASSLLQGAYNEQFF. Using reference TRBV5-1 and TRBJ2-1 for the parts outside the CDR3, the full variable domain is KAGVTQTPRYLIKTRGQQVTLSCSPISGHRSVSWYQQTPGQGLQFLFEYFSETQRNKGNFPGRFSGRQFSNSRSEMNVSTLELGDSALYLCASSLLQGAYNEQFFGPGTRLTVL.

This chain joins TRBV9 and TRBJ2-5; TRBD1 aligns across 8 bases. Germline CDR1 SGDLS, CDR2 YYNGEE. The CDR3 is 18 residues long. The trim removed 4 bases at V and 4 bases at J, leaving 18 bases unmatched. The CDR3, as DNA: TGTGCCAGCAGCCCCCACCGACAGGGGATTTCAAAAGGAGAGACCCAGTACTTC. Translation gives CASSPHRQGISKGETQYF. The variable domain in full, with the rest retrieved from reference TRBV9 and TRBJ2-5, is DSGVTQTPKHLITATGQRVTLRCSPRSGDLSVYWYQQSLDQGLQFLIQYYNGEERAKGNILERFSAQQFPDLHSELNLSSLELGDSALYFCASSPHRQGISKGETQYFGPGTRLLVL.